The following is a T cell receptor beta chain sequence with its context. The antigen is undetermined. Clones were sequenced by immunoSEQ multiplex PCR, and TCRdb holds only the in-frame ones, with some missing. Of 20,000 to 25,000 clones listed, around 75% are singletons. Time point indicated: cycle 4 day 1 (C4D1), after 6 weeks of nivolumab. All trial patients relapsed after autologous stem cell transplantation. With magnetic negative selection, CD4+ T cells were purified from PBMCs that had been thawed. The data are from a study of PD-1 blockade in classical Hodgkin lymphoma. Study-level points and caveats: Whoever responded completely had baseline diversity much like that seen in newly diagnosed patients. Newly diagnosed patients were reported to start with lower TCR diversity than healthy donors. Some patients started nivolumab under 1 year after ASCT, and they were excluded.

Germline V lookup: CDR1 MNHNS, CDR2 SASEGT. V was pared by 0 bases and J by 1 base, with 6 bases between. The CDR3 has 14 amino acids. V and J are TRBV6-1 and TRBJ1-2; D is ambiguous. This clonotype originated in a human donor with classical Hodgkin lymphoma. The source material was CD4+ T cells from blood, sampled before the fourth cycle of nivolumab. The CDR3 nucleotides are TGTGCCAGCAGTGAAGCGGGCGGTAACTATGGCTACACCTTC. As protein: CASSEAGGNYGYTF.